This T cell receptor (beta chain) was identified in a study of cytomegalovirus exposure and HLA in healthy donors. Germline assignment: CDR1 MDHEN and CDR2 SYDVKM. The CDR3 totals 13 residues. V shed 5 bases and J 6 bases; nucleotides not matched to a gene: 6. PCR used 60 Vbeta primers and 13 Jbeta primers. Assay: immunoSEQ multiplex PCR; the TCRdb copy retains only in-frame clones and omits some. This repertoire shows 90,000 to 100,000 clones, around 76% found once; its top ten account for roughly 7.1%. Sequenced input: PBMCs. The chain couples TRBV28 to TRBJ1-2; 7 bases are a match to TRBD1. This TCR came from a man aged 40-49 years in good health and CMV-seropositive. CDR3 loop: CASSLDRVNGYTF. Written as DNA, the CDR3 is TGTGCCAGCAGTCTAGACAGGGTCAATGGCTACACCTTC.